Reported below is one T cell receptor (beta chain). Its antigen is not known. A much larger clonotype is one base distant, so this may be a read error. From RNA, the CDR3 regions of TCR beta chains were amplified and sequenced. First-round RT-PCR relied on HTBI primers, and a second-round multiplex PCR came next. TCRdb itself ran the multiplex PCR reads through MiXCR, one entry per CDR3 protein. The data show hundreds of thousands of distinct CDR3 sequences, with approximately 21% seen just once and around 6.9% held by the top ten. Ophthalmopathy absent within 18 months of follow-up marked hyperthyroidism as stable. This sample was taken from a study of Graves' ophthalmopathy and Graves' hyperthyroidism. At the level of the study: The study drew peripheral blood at initial diagnosis, before any treatment.

In germline, CDR1 is MDHEN, CDR2 SYDVKM. The CDR3 has 15 residues. The ends were cut back, 8 bases at V and 5 bases at J, with 21 bases in the middle. Points from the study as a whole: Most clonotypes expanded in thyroid above 0.001 frequency were present in blood too. Ophthalmopathy cases were distinguished from stable hyperthyroidism by a 13-signature model, reaching approximately 87% sensitivity and around 80% specificity.

The chain links TRBV28 to TRBJ2-5; D may be TRBD2 (6 bases). Sequencing was performed on peripheral blood. This TCR was sampled from a woman aged 18-29 years with stable Graves' hyperthyroidism. Some clones in this sample may be carry-over from other donors' samples. CDR3 sequence reads: CASASLAVDAETQYF. The CDR3 DNA is TGTGCCAGCGCCTCTTTAGCGGTAGATGCGGAGACCCAGTACTTC.